Listed below are T cell receptor beta chains from one sample, sequenced in a study of T cell responses to AZD1222 COVID-19 vaccine. The method was immunoSEQ multiplex PCR; TCRdb's version includes in-frame clones alone and lacks a portion of them. The data contain roughly 110,000 clones, about 87% of them singletons. This material consisted of peripheral blood, taken 28 days after the second AZD1222 dose. The receptors were sampled from an adult who received the AZD1222 COVID-19 vaccine. Each CDR3 is given with its conserved first and last residue. A D gene is named only where the DNA matches it firmly. Clone size is given for some rows only: seen once, a few or many times, or a class if the clone is expanded.

TRBJ1-2 | - | TRBV19 | once | CASSKATLYGYTF | TGTGCCAGTAGTAAAGCCACCCTCTATGGCTACACCTTC
TRBJ1-5 | - | TRBV4-1 | - | CASSQDGFQPQHF | TGCGCCAGCAGCCAAGACGGTTTTCAGCCCCAGCATTTT
TRBJ2-2 | - | TRBV5-1 | - | CASSLKGTVGELFF | TGCGCCAGCAGCTTGAAGGGGACGGTTGGGGAGCTGTTTTTT
TRBJ1-2 | - | TRBV29-1 | - | CSVEIWESPYNYGYTF | TGCAGCGTTGAAATATGGGAGAGCCCGTATAACTATGGCTACACCTTC
TRBJ2-3 | - | TRBV20-1 | - | CSASSPNSGTDTQYF | TGCAGTGCTAGTAGCCCAAACAGTGGTACAGATACGCAGTATTTT
TRBJ1-5 | - | TRBV28 | - | CASTWGSGQPQHF | TGTGCCAGCACTTGGGGAAGCGGACAGCCCCAGCATTTT
TRBJ1-1 | - | TRBV29-1 | - | CSVDEGFEGEAFF | TGCAGCGTTGATGAAGGGTTCGAGGGGGAAGCTTTCTTT
TRBJ1-2 | - | TRBV5-5 | - | CASSSTGRNPDGYTF | TGTGCCAGCAGCTCTACCGGGAGAAACCCGGATGGCTACACCTTC
TRBJ1-2 | - | TRBV6-5 | - | CASSYMGTTGYTF | TGTGCCAGCAGTTACATGGGGACAACAGGCTACACCTTC
TRBJ2-7 | - | TRBV12-3/TRBV12-4 | - | CASAGPAVHEQYF | TGTGCCAGCGCTGGGCCTGCAGTCCACGAGCAGTACTTC
TRBJ1-1 | TRBD1 | TRBV5-1 | - | CASSSYPAGGWNTEAFF | TGCGCCAGCAGTTCCTATCCCGCAGGGGGTTGGAACACTGAAGCTTTCTTT
TRBJ2-1 | TRBD2 | TRBV7-2 | - | CASSLDPGLAGPGFF | TGTGCCAGCAGCTTAGACCCGGGACTAGCGGGCCCCGGTTTCTTC
TRBJ2-3 | TRBD2 | TRBV9 | - | CASSVGGSLTDTQYF | TGTGCCAGCAGCGTCGGCGGGAGCCTCACAGATACGCAGTATTTT
TRBJ2-3 | - | TRBV2 | - | CASSGPGARTDTQYF | TGTGCCAGCAGTGGACCGGGGGCACGCACAGATACGCAGTATTTT
TRBJ1-5 | TRBD1 | TRBV5-8 | - | CASSPWGQTNQPQHF | TGTGCCAGCAGCCCCTGGGGACAGACCAATCAGCCCCAGCATTTT
TRBJ1-1 | TRBD1 | TRBV9 | medium-sized | CASSVGTGSNTEAFF | TGTGCCAGCAGCGTAGGGACAGGGTCGAACACTGAAGCTTTCTTT
TRBJ1-3 | - | TRBV4-3 | - | CASSQDRQTSGNTIYF | TGCGCCAGCAGCCAAGACCGGCAAACATCTGGAAACACCATATATTTT
TRBJ1-1 | - | TRBV2 | - | CASSVSRGRTEAFF | TGTGCCAGCAGTGTATCCAGGGGCCGAACTGAAGCTTTCTTT
TRBJ1-1 | TRBD1 | TRBV5-1 | - | CASSFQGANTEAFF | TGCGCCAGCAGCTTTCAGGGGGCGAACACTGAAGCTTTCTTT
TRBJ2-5 | - | TRBV14 | - | CASSPRSMGETQYF | TGTGCCAGCAGCCCCAGAAGTATGGGTGAGACCCAGTACTTC
TRBJ1-3 | - | TRBV2 | few | CASSAGPGNTIYF | TGTGCCAGCAGCGCCGGCCCCGGAAACACCATATATTTT
TRBJ2-7 | - | TRBV5-1 | - | CASSLEQGPYYEQYF | TGCGCCAGCAGCTTGGAGCAGGGGCCATACTACGAGCAGTACTTC
TRBJ2-7 | TRBD2 | TRBV7-8 | - | CASSQGEWGLAGSYEQYF | TGTGCCAGCAGCCAAGGGGAGTGGGGGCTAGCGGGCTCCTACGAGCAGTACTTC
TRBJ2-2 | TRBD1 | TRBV6-5 | once | CASNPGTGGTGELFF | TGTGCCAGCAACCCCGGGACAGGAGGCACCGGGGAGCTGTTTTTT
TRBJ1-6 | - | TRBV4-2 | - | CASSPEYNSPLHF | TGTGCCAGCAGCCCGGAGTATAATTCACCCCTCCACTTT
TRBJ2-2 | - | TRBV27 | - | CASRGRNTGELFF | TGTGCCAGCAGAGGTCGGAACACCGGGGAGCTGTTTTTT
TRBJ1-4 | TRBD1 | TRBV2 | - | CASKFGTGIEKLFF | TGTGCCAGCAAGTTTGGGACAGGGATTGAAAAACTGTTTTTT
TRBJ1-1 | - | TRBV7-9 | - | CASSLEPNTEAFF | TGTGCCAGCAGCTTAGAGCCAAACACTGAAGCTTTCTTT
TRBJ1-3 | - | TRBV9 | - | CASSVAAGTGNTIYF | TGTGCCAGCAGCGTAGCCGCAGGGACAGGAAACACCATATATTTT
TRBJ1-5 | - | TRBV11-2 | - | CASSLGEGGQPQHF | TGTGCCAGCAGCTTAGGGGAGGGGGGTCAGCCCCAGCATTTT
TRBJ1-1 | - | TRBV10-3 | - | CAISETENTEAFF | TGTGCCATCAGTGAGACAGAAAACACTGAAGCTTTCTTT
TRBJ2-3 | - | TRBV7-2 | - | CASSPDSLGTDTQYF | TGTGCCAGCAGCCCCGATAGTCTGGGCACAGATACGCAGTATTTT
TRBJ2-7 | - | TRBV18 | few | CASSPNGGAYEQYF | TGTGCCAGCTCACCGAACGGGGGCGCCTACGAGCAGTACTTC
TRBJ1-2 | - | TRBV18 | - | CASSPSQGLDYGYTF | TGTGCCAGCTCACCGTCTCAGGGGCTCGACTATGGCTACACCTTC
TRBJ1-3 | TRBD1 | TRBV5-6 | - | CASGQGILGNTIYF | TGTGCCAGTGGACAGGGCATCCTCGGAAACACCATATATTTT
TRBJ2-7 | - | TRBV7-8 | - | CASTPGGLTSYEQYF | TGTGCCAGCACCCCCGGGGGACTTACTTCCTACGAGCAGTACTTC
TRBJ2-5 | - | TRBV19 | once | CASSHPSRGETQYF | TGTGCCAGTAGCCACCCTTCCCGGGGCGAGACCCAGTACTTC
TRBJ2-5 | - | TRBV7-2 | - | CASSLEVIRTQYF | TGTGCCAGCAGCTTAGAGGTGATTCGGACCCAGTACTTC
TRBJ1-3 | TRBD1 | TRBV5-1 | - | CASSSRQGAEGNTIYF | TGCGCCAGCAGCTCCCGACAGGGGGCGGAAGGAAACACCATATATTTT
TRBJ1-4 | TRBD1 | TRBV19 | - | CATNGTGDGNEKLFF | TGTGCCACCAACGGGACAGGGGATGGTAATGAAAAACTGTTTTTT
TRBJ1-3 | - | TRBV18 | once | CASSPPGAYGNTIYF | TGTGCCAGCTCACCACCGGGGGCATATGGAAACACCATATATTTT
TRBJ2-1 | TRBD2 | TRBV7-9 | once | CASAAREATWEQFF | TGTGCCAGCGCTGCACGGGAGGCTACATGGGAGCAGTTCTTC
TRBJ1-6 | - | TRBV27 | - | CASSPRTVRWGSPLHF | TGTGCCAGCAGTCCACGGACAGTTCGATGGGGTTCACCCCTCCACTTT
TRBJ2-1 | - | TRBV11-2 | - | CASSARNPGLSYNEQFF | TGTGCCAGCAGCGCGCGAAACCCGGGACTCTCCTACAATGAGCAGTTCTTC
TRBJ2-5 | - | TRBV7-9 | - | CASSLNLQETQYF | TGTGCCAGCAGCCTTAACCTACAAGAGACCCAGTACTTC
TRBJ2-1 | TRBD1 | TRBV10-1 | - | CASSESLGQGYNEQFF | TGCGCCAGCAGTGAGTCCTTGGGACAGGGATACAATGAGCAGTTCTTC
TRBJ2-3 | - | TRBV5-1 | few | CASSLVPEDTQYF | TGCGCCAGCAGCTTGGTTCCGGAGGATACGCAGTATTTT
TRBJ2-1 | - | TRBV4-1 | once | CASSQALGSGAFANEQFF | TGCGCCAGCAGCCAAGCCCTGGGGTCAGGGGCTTTTGCAAATGAGCAGTTCTTC
TRBJ1-1 | - | TRBV7-9 | - | CASSLAEGTEAFF | TGTGCCAGCAGCTTAGCTGAGGGAACTGAAGCTTTCTTT
TRBJ2-4 | - | TRBV15 | - | CATSRDSGDIQYF | TGTGCCACCAGCAGGGACTCGGGGGACATTCAGTACTTC
TRBJ1-2 | - | TRBV10-3 | - | CAISESVTASVSYTF | TGTGCCATCAGTGAGTCGGTAACCGCTTCGGTTAGCTACACCTTC
TRBJ1-2 | TRBD1 | TRBV27 | - | CASSLTGGVYGYTF | TGTGCCAGCAGTTTAACAGGGGGCGTTTATGGCTACACCTTC
TRBJ2-7 | TRBD1 | TRBV4-1 | once | CASSLSWDSKYEQYF | TGCGCCAGCAGCCTAAGTTGGGACAGCAAATACGAGCAGTACTTC
TRBJ2-1 | TRBD2 | TRBV4-3 | - | CASSQDLIPSGGAVYEQFF | TGCGCCAGCAGCCAAGATTTAATCCCCAGCGGGGGGGCGGTATATGAGCAGTTCTTC
TRBJ1-2 | - | TRBV18 | - | CASSPTAPSNYGYTF | TGTGCCAGCTCGCCGACGGCACCGTCTAACTATGGCTACACCTTC
TRBJ2-1 | TRBD2 | TRBV4-3 | - | CASSRDLAGGIYNEQFF | TGCGCCAGCAGCCGAGACCTAGCGGGGGGGATCTACAATGAGCAGTTCTTC
TRBJ1-1 | - | TRBV9 | - | CASSVADRGRWTEAFF | TGTGCCAGCAGCGTAGCTGACAGAGGGCGTTGGACTGAAGCTTTCTTT
TRBJ1-2 | TRBD1 | TRBV11-2 | - | CASSPGQYYGYTF | TGTGCCAGCAGCCCGGGACAGTACTATGGCTACACCTTC
TRBJ2-5 | - | TRBV28 | - | CASSPRLGTFRYQETQYF | TGTGCCAGCAGTCCCCGCCTGGGGACTTTCAGGTACCAAGAGACCCAGTACTTC